The subject of this entry is one T cell receptor (beta chain). Generated by immunoSEQ multiplex PCR, the TCRdb table keeps only in-frame clones and is missing some. Here the sample spans over 200,000 clones, about 90% being singletons. These data belong to a study of blood T cell repertoires in COVID-19. As for the study in general: T cells, B-cell-depleted T cells, or PBMCs provided the cDNA or gDNA that served as material.

The TCR originated in a man between 35 and 55 years old with active or convalescent COVID-19. The sample taken for sequencing was peripheral blood.

The CDR3 loop is CASSIQGPSNYGYTF. Written as DNA, the CDR3 is TGTGCCAGTAGTATTCAGGGGCCGTCTAACTATGGCTACACCTTC. The chain uses TRBV19 and TRBJ1-2; D might be TRBD1 (6 bases). The CDR3 is made up of 15 amino acids. The germline gives CDR1 LNHDA, CDR2 SQIVND (reference sequence). V was trimmed by 3 bases and J by 0 bases, leaving 11 bases between them.